The present entry profiles one TCR beta chain with its context. Its antigen specificity is not known. No much larger clone is present one base from it, and per-base qualities are unavailable. This entry comes from a study of regulatory T cells in long-lasting Graves disease (dated by TCRdb to the early 2020s). The study in broad terms: In the newly diagnosed Graves' disease group, patients had been taking antithyroid drugs for less than 3 months. This study used TCR sequencing and RNA sequencing of peripheral blood to compare persistent Graves' disease patients against newly diagnosed Graves' disease patients. The study took place in China and was registered as a clinical trial. A total of around 35 samples underwent TCR sequencing, from 13 patients with persistent Graves' disease and roughly 20 patients with newly diagnosed Graves' disease. Points the paper makes about the study in general: As a limitation, the authors acknowledged that the small sample size may reduce accuracy. Lower TCR Shannon entropy and fewer highly expanded clones were observed in persistent Graves' disease patients than in newly diagnosed patients, which suggested clonal expansion. Peripheral blood alone was examined, since thyroid tissue, which constituted the primary lesion, could not be accessed. Persistent patients shared more public clonotypes among themselves (approximately 2,500) than newly diagnosed patients did (more than 950). Sequencing and analysis were limited to the TCR beta chain. Preferential use of TRBV28, TRBJ1-2 and TRBJ2-5 was observed in persistent disease, whereas TRBV20-1 and TRBJ2-1 were favored in newly diagnosed disease.

Taken from cysteine to phenylalanine, the CDR3 has 19 residues. Only CDR3 DNA is held: 57 bases, read in frame from base 1. The junction shows trimming of 3 bases on V and 0 bases on J, and the gene matches do not reach 12 bases of it. Reading the germline V gene gives CDR1 MDHEN and CDR2 SYDVKM. The sample's time point label, decoded: newly diagnosed GD, antithyroid drugs for less than 3 months. RNA was extracted from PBMCs in TRIzol for both TCR sequencing and RNA sequencing. Graves' disease was diagnosed according to American Thyroid Association guidelines. Patients were recruited from an endocrinology department in Xi'an, China. Each patient gave about 10 milliliters of peripheral blood, collected in an EDTA anticoagulant tube. Ficoll Paque Plus density gradient separation was used to isolate PBMCs, and no further T cell sorting was performed. An Agilent 2100 Bioanalyzer and agarose gel were used to check RNA quality, and a NanoDrop 2000 was used to measure RNA concentration.

Library prep was done by multiplex PCR. The data were produced on an Illumina HiSeq 4000. iRepertoire HTBI primers and Arm-PCR amplification of CDR3 regions were used to construct TCR beta libraries. Before sequencing, the PCR products went through gel purification. From the authors' description of their analysis: Gene usage analysis of CDR3 amino acid clonotypes used the 62 TRBV and about 15 TRBJ segments found across samples. COPE and FqMerger were used to merge filtered high-quality paired reads into contigs. BLAST was used to align contigs to the IMGT TRBV, TRBD and TRBJ reference genes, and CDR3 was defined following IMGT. Any clonotype with a frequency above 0.1% was classified as a highly expanded clone. Repertoire diversity was measured by Shannon entropy, and V-J evenness by the Gini coefficient. Public clonotypes were defined as clonotypes shared by more than one individual. The raw public reads went through TCRdb reprocessing: fastp at Q25, MiXCR clone calling, in-frame beta chains kept. Records with the same CDR3 protein are collapsed into one entry carrying the most frequent genes and DNA. What appears here as the V and J calls and clone size reflects TCRdb's work, not the paper's. For this sample there are approximately 400,000 distinct CDR3 sequences; roughly 12% appear just once. The ten largest clones capture 18% of the sample.

These data were also reused for a study on T cells in Graves' hyperthyroidism and ophthalmopathy. The second publication reports: A patient counted as having stable Graves' hyperthyroidism if no progression to ophthalmopathy occurred over 18 months of follow-up. The hyperthyroidism patients were between 18 and 65 years old and newly diagnosed, with a disease duration of less than 2 months. The study excluded patients with uncontrolled infections, other autoimmune diseases, pregnancy or lactation. Diagnoses relied on clinical symptoms, serum thyroxine and TRAb, thyroid ultrasound and orbital computed tomography. The first round of RT-PCR for the TCR CDR3 was performed with the HTBI primer set and the Qiagen OneStep RT-PCR kit. Most expanded thyroid clonotypes (frequency above 0.001) were also found in blood, which suggests that blood repertoires may mirror thyroid immune responses. A model built on a 13 V-J signature distinguished ophthalmopathy from stable hyperthyroidism, reaching 85% to 90% sensitivity and under 84% specificity in cross-validation and 80%/75% in testing. During validation, the model predicted progression to ophthalmopathy a median of approximately 6.5 months ahead of onset, with around 71% sensitivity and 72% to 80% specificity. To identify distinguishing TCR V-J signatures, a discovery cohort of 100 patients was used, comprising 43 with Graves' ophthalmopathy and some 57 with stable Graves' hyperthyroidism. Whether ophthalmopathy could be predicted prospectively was tested in an independent validation cohort made up of approximately 19 hyperthyroidism patients plus 17 patients who later progressed to ophthalmopathy. The 100 or so discovery patients were randomly divided into training and test sets at a 7:3 ratio. In addition, the study compared T-cell repertoires in thyroid tissue and in blood from over 5 Graves' hyperthyroidism patients. After blood sampling, hyperthyroidism patients were treated with methimazole at a starting dose of 30 mg daily, and ophthalmopathy patients were treated with high-dose intravenous methylprednisolone. Libraries were constructed in a second round of multiplex PCR, after which size selection and purification were performed. Paired-end sequencing of the libraries was performed with 100 bp reads on an Illumina HiSeq2000. Raw data were processed with SOAPnuke, discarding reads with adapters, uncalled bases, mean Phred below 15, or no exact constant-primer or identifier match. COPE v1.2.5 was used to merge the high-quality paired reads, and each unique nucleotide sequence was defined as a clonotype. MiTCR v1.1 was used to align the clonotypes against IMGT TRBV, TRBD and TRBJ reference segments. Only V-J combinations with frequency above 0.0001, covering 99.2% of repertoires, were analysed. The TCS score was defined as F50 (clonal expansion) divided by E x V (chaos), with BLOSUM62-based TCRdist calculated between CDR3 peptides within each V-J. Welch's t-statistics and random forest reduced roughly 500 V-J features to 13, which were used in a naive Bayes classifier (R e1071). Sample size was not statistically predetermined, and blinding of investigators to group allocation was not performed. The paper reports TCR Vbeta CDR3 sequencing of roughly 140 peripheral blood samples: 40 to 45 ophthalmopathy, roughly 80 hyperthyroidism and about 17 progressor patients.

The sequences come from peripheral blood mononuclear cells (PBMCs), collected at new diagnosis, from a patient treated with antithyroid drugs. The TCR was taken from a woman between 18 and 29 years old with Graves disease. Donor details come from another sample of the same person, matched by shared clones. The chain is assembled from TRBV28 and TRBJ2-3; a stretch of 10 junction bases matches TRBD1. The sequenced DNA is TGTGCCAGCAGTTTCAGCACGGGCGGGACAGGGGACAGCACAGATACGCAGTATTTT. Translated, it gives CASSFSTGGTGDSTDTQYF. The full variable domain, completed from the reference TRBV28 and TRBJ2-3 proteins outside the CDR3, reads DVKVTQSSRYLVKRTGEKVFLECVQDMDHENMFWYRQDPGLGLRLIYFSYDVKMKEKGDIPEGYSVSREKKERFSLILESASTNQTSMYLCASSFSTGGTGDSTDTQYFGPGTRLTVL.